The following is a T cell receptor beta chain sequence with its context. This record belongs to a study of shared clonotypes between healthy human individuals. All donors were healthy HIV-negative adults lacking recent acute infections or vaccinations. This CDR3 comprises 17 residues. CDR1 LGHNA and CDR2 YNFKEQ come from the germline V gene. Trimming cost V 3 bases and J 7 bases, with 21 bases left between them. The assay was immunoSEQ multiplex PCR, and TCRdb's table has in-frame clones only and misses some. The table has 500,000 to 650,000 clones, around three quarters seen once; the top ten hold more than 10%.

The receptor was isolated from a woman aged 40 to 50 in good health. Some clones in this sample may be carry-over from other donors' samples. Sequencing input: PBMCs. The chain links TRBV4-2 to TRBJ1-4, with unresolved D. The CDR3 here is CASSHPKVGRQTEKLFF. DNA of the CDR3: TGTGCCAGCAGCCACCCCAAAGTTGGGAGGCAGACTGAAAAACTGTTTTTT.